This record covers a single TCR beta chain. Its matching antigen is unknown. This sample stems from a study of beta chain features in type 1 diabetes. Investigators reverse transcribed all isolated RNA, so they sequenced expressed TCRB transcripts. TCRdb keeps only in-frame clones here, not all; method: immunoSEQ multiplex PCR. Here the sample spans fewer than 650,000 clones, around 15% being singletons. Trimming removed 1 base from V and 7 bases from J, with 8 bases in between. The CDR3 spans 13 residues. Germline V CDR1 and CDR2: SGHDN, FVKESK. Overall study results and limits: Patients and controls would be equally affected if PCR favored shorter templates.

Material for sequencing was naive CD4+ T cells from blood. This TCR came from a man in his late teens or twenties in good health. The V and J genes are TRBV14 and TRBJ1-5; D not resolved. CDR3 nucleotides: TGTGCCAGCAGCCAAGTTATCGGGCAGCCCCAGCATTTT. Its translation: CASSQVIGQPQHF.